Following are 21 T cell receptor beta chains from one sample sequenced in a study of T cell responses to AZD1222 COVID-19 vaccine. Produced via immunoSEQ multiplex PCR; TCRdb's table is partial and in-frame only. The sample holds 200,000 or so clones; 90% are singletons and the top ten take 6.1%. The specimen comprised peripheral blood, sampled on day 0 of AZD1222 vaccination. Source of these receptors: an adult in good health.

The chain combines TRBV5-1 with TRBJ2-7; 11 nucleotides match TRBD2. There are 16 residues in the CDR3. CDR1 and CDR2 from the germline V gene are SGHRS and YFSETQ. V dropped 0 bases and J dropped 0; count of bases not matched to a gene: 2. CDR3 bases: TGCGCCAGCAGCTTGGCTAGCGGGAGGATCTCCTACGAGCAGTACTTC. Translation: CASSLASGRISYEQYF.

This clone was picked up a small number of times. The V call is TRBV6-2 or TRBV6-3, the J call TRBJ1-5; D is unclear. The CDR3 has 14 amino acids. V shed 0 bases and J shed 3 bases, with 6 bases lying between them. The germline V gene has CDR1 MNHEY and CDR2 SVGEGT. CDR3 sequence: CASSYSPINQPQHF. CDR3 in DNA: TGTGCCAGCAGTTACTCCCCTATCAATCAGCCCCAGCATTTT.

This clone was detected only a few times. The chain has TRBV30 and TRBJ1-2; TRBD1 matches at 7 bases. Germline CDR1 reads GTSNPN; CDR2 reads SVGIG (reference sequence). This CDR3 is built from 14 residues. Trimming at V came to 1 base and at J to 4 bases, leaving 6 bases not matched to a gene. The CDR3 DNA sequence: TGTGCCTGGAGTGAAAGGGGGCTCGGCTATGGCTACACCTTC. Protein: CAWSERGLGYGYTF.

The V and J genes are TRBV5-1 and TRBJ2-3; a possible D gene is TRBD1 (5 bases). Germline CDR1 and CDR2: SGHRS and YFSETQ. CDR3 length: 15 residues. Trimming removed 0 bases at V and 4 bases at J, with 12 bases between. This CDR3 is CASSLGQTSSDTQYF. The DNA of the CDR3 is TGCGCCAGCAGCTTGGGACAGACCAGCTCAGATACGCAGTATTTT.

This sequence joins TRBV19 and TRBJ2-1; 9 bases line up with TRBD2. Unmatched junction bases numbered 7, after V lost 3 bases and J lost 10 bases. In germline, CDR1 is LNHDA, CDR2 SQIVND (reference sequence). The CDR3 extends over 14 amino acids. CDR3 in DNA: TGTGCCAGTAGTATTGGCGGGGGGGCCCGGGAGCAGTTCTTC. Its translation: CASSIGGGAREQFF. The complete variable domain, with remaining parts taken from reference TRBV19 and TRBJ2-1, reads DGGITQSPKYLFRKEGQNVTLSCEQNLNHDAMYWYRQDPGQGLRLIYYSQIVNDFQKGDIAEGYSVSREKKESFPLTVTSAQKNPTAFYLCASSIGGGAREQFFGPGTRLTVL.

V and J are TRBV20-1 and TRBJ2-1; 10 bases match TRBD2. Germline CDR1 and CDR2: DFQATT and SNEGSKA (reference sequence). The CDR3 is 15 residues long. V lost 3 bases, J lost 7 bases, and 9 bases stayed unmatched. CDR3 loop: CSASVGLANRNEQFF. The CDR3 DNA sequence: TGCAGTGCTAGTGTGGGACTAGCGAATAGGAATGAGCAGTTCTTC.

The chain joins TRBV28 to TRBJ2-5; tentatively, D is TRBD1 (6 bases). The CDR3 contains 13 residues. V was cut by 5 bases and J by 4 bases, with 11 bases left in between. Germline V gene sequence: CDR1 MDHEN, CDR2 SYDVKM. The CDR3 nucleotides read TGTGCCAGCAGTACAGGGTGGGCAGAGACCCAGTACTTC. Amino acid sequence: CASSTGWAETQYF.

This chain connects TRBV5-6 to TRBJ1-4; a weak D match, TRBD1 (5 bases). The ends were cut back, 4 bases at V and 3 bases at J, with 10 bases in the middle. The CDR3 is made up of 14 amino acids. Per the germline V gene, CDR1 is SGHDT and CDR2 is YYEEEE. The CDR3 DNA reads TGTGCCAGCAGCCAGGCAGGGCCTAATGAAAAACTGTTTTTT. This encodes CASSQAGPNEKLFF.

The genes are TRBV9 and TRBJ2-1; 7 nucleotides line up with TRBD1. The trim removed 4 bases at V and 0 bases at J, leaving 7 bases unmatched. This CDR3 contains 16 residues. Per germline, CDR1 SGDLS and CDR2 YYNGEE. In DNA form, the CDR3 reads TGTGCCAGCAGCCCAAACCAGGGGGTCTCCTACAATGAGCAGTTCTTC. This codes for CASSPNQGVSYNEQFF.

For this clone: The junction differs from germline at one of its ends, possibly a read error. The genes are TRBV30 and TRBJ1-2, with D possibly matching TRBD1 (5 bases). CDR1 and CDR2 from the germline V gene are GTSNPN and SVGIG (reference sequence). The CDR3 is made up of 12 amino acids. The CDR3 DNA sequence: TGTGCCTGGAATGGGGGGAACTTTGGCTACACCTTC. Translating gives CAWNGGNFGYTF.

This chain joins TRBV2 and TRBJ1-1, with D hard to call. This CDR3 has 13 residues. The V end lost 5 bases, the J end lost 2 bases, and 9 bases lay between the germline ends. The germline gives CDR1 SNHLY, CDR2 FYNNEI. CDR3 region: CASSRTVNTEAFF. The CDR3 DNA reads as TGTGCCAGCAGTCGGACGGTTAACACTGAAGCTTTCTTT. The variable domain in full, with the rest retrieved from reference TRBV2 and TRBJ1-1, is EPEVTQTPSHQVTQMGQEVILRCVPISNHLYFYWYRQILGQKVEFLVSFYNNEISEKSEIFDDQFSVERPDGSNFTLKIRSTKLEDSAMYFCASSRTVNTEAFFGQGTRLTVV.

The V gene is TRBV5-4, the J gene TRBJ1-4, with 7 bases aligning to TRBD1. Losses at the gene ends were 1 base for V and 3 bases for J; bases not matched to a gene: 3. This CDR3 spans 15 amino acids. Germline V CDR1 and CDR2: SGHNT, YYREEE (reference sequence). The CDR3 DNA is TGTGCCAGCAGCTTGAACAGGGGTGCTAATGAAAAACTGTTTTTT. Amino acid sequence: CASSLNRGANEKLFF.

This chain links TRBV6-2 or TRBV6-3 with TRBJ2-7; either TRBD1 or TRBD2 may fit D (6 bases each). Trimming pared 6 bases from V and 2 bases from J, leaving 29 bases between. Germline CDR1 reads MNHEY; CDR2 reads SVGEGT. The CDR3 extends over 19 amino acids. In DNA, the CDR3 is TGTGCCAGCAGCCCCCTGGCCAGGGGAGGTAGGCCGGCAACCTACGAGCAGTACTTC. This sequence encodes CASSPLARGGRPATYEQYF.

The V call is TRBV5-5, the J call TRBJ2-7, with D uncertain. Germline V gene data show CDR1 as SGHKS and CDR2 as YYEKEE (reference sequence). This CDR3 contains 17 residues. Trimming took off 2 bases at V and 2 bases at J, with 20 bases between the two ends. The CDR3 spells CASSLGVKINGTYEQYF. CDR3 coding DNA: TGTGCCAGCAGCTTAGGAGTGAAGATAAATGGGACCTACGAGCAGTACTTC.

J is TRBJ2-3 and V is TRBV18, with D perhaps TRBD1 (6 bases). The germline V and J ends were trimmed by 0 bases and 7 bases, with 14 bases remaining between them. This CDR3 has 15 residues. Germline V gives CDR1 KGHSH, CDR2 LQKENI. The CDR3 nucleotides read TGTGCCAGCTCACCACCGACGACAGGAATCAATACGCAGTATTTT. It yields the protein CASSPPTTGINTQYF.

The chain carries TRBV24-1 and TRBJ2-1; TRBD1 matches at 8 bases. Germline CDR1 reads KGHDR; CDR2 reads SFDVKD. V shed 3 bases and J 11 bases; nucleotides not matched to a gene: 5. The CDR3 runs to 13 residues. The CDR3 sequence: CATSDPRGPKQFF. The CDR3 DNA reads as TGTGCCACCAGTGATCCCAGGGGGCCCAAGCAGTTCTTC.

In DNA, the CDR3 is TGTGCCAGCAGTGACTCTAAGGGTGGATATGGCTACACCTTC. Translation: CASSDSKGGYGYTF. The J gene is TRBJ1-2, the V gene TRBV6-4; D ambiguous. Germline assignment: CDR1 MRHNA and CDR2 SNTAGT. Between the trimmed V and J ends, which lost 0 bases and 5 bases, there was a span of 10 bases. This CDR3 region has 14 residues.

V usage is TRBV7-9 and J usage is TRBJ2-1, with D perhaps TRBD2 (5 bases). Trimming removed 0 bases from V and 7 bases from J, with 13 bases in between. The CDR3 loop spans 15 amino acids. Looked up from germline, CDR1 is SEHNR and CDR2 is FQNEAQ (reference sequence). This CDR3 reads CASSLASVRGNEQFF. The CDR3 DNA is TGTGCCAGCAGCTTAGCGAGCGTTCGGGGAAATGAGCAGTTCTTC.

The chain employs TRBV12-3 or TRBV12-4 and TRBJ2-7; D is unclear. V was clipped by 2 bases and J by 3 bases, with 5 bases between them. The CDR3 is made up of 12 amino acids. The CDR3 nucleotides are TGTGCCAGCAGTTTAATGGTCTACGAGCAGTACTTC. Translated, it gives CASSLMVYEQYF.

V and J are TRBV19 and TRBJ2-4; 7 bases fit TRBD1. Trimming at V came to 4 bases and at J to 5 bases, leaving 2 bases not matched to a gene. The CDR3 loop spans 13 amino acids. Germline assignment: CDR1 LNHDA and CDR2 SQIVND (reference sequence). The CDR3 DNA reads as TGTGCCAGTAGTAACAGGGGTCAAAACATTCAGTACTTC. Protein sequence: CASSNRGQNIQYF.

The V gene is TRBV2, the J gene TRBJ1-2; no definite D call. Germline-derived CDR1 and CDR2 are SNHLY and FYNNEI. V was cut by 6 bases and J by 2 bases, with 10 bases left in between. The CDR3 is made up of 13 amino acids. In nucleotides, the CDR3 is TGTGCCAGCAGCGGACTCTTAAACTATGGCTACACCTTC. Translated: CASSGLLNYGYTF.